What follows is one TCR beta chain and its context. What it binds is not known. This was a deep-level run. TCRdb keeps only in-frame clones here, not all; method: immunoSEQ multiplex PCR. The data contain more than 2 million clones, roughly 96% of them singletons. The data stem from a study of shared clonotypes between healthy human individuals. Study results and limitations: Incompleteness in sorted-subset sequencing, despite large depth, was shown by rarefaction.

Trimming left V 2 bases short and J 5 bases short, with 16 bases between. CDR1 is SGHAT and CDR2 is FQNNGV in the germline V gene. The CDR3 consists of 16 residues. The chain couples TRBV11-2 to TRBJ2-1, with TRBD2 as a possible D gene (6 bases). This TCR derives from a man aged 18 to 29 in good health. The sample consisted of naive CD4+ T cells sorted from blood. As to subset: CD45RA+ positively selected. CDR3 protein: CASSLRALALDNEQFF. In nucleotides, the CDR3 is TGTGCCAGCAGCTTAAGGGCGCTAGCGTTAGACAATGAGCAGTTCTTC.